The rows below give T cell receptor beta chains drawn from one sample of a study of T cells in Graves' hyperthyroidism and ophthalmopathy. From the multiplex PCR reads, TCRdb called clonotypes with MiXCR, one entry per CDR3 protein. Of about 590,000 distinct CDR3 sequences in the sample, 15% to 19% were seen once. Specimen: blood. Receptors were obtained from a woman in her twenties or thirties with Graves' hyperthyroidism. Each CDR3 is given with its conserved first and last residue. Each record gives: V gene, J gene, CDR3 length, clone size, D gene, CDR3 DNA, CDR3 protein. A D gene is named only where the DNA matches it firmly. Clone sizes are given selectively: once, few, many, or a class where the clone is expanded.

TRBV7-2	TRBJ2-7	15	NA	NA	TGTGCCAGCAGTCGACCCGGGGTCCAATCCTACGAGCAGTACTTC	CASSRPGVQSYEQYF
TRBV20-1	TRBJ2-1	14	few	NA	TGCAGTGCTAGAGAGCGGACTCTCTACAATGAGCAGTTCTTC	CSARERTLYNEQFF
TRBV2	TRBJ2-2	16	many	TRBD1	TGTGCCAGCAGTGAACTAGGGACAGTCAACACCGGGGAGCTGTTTTTT	CASSELGTVNTGELFF
TRBV18	TRBJ1-3	19	NA	TRBD1	TGTGCCAGCTCACTCAGGTCTGGTGCCGGGACAGGGACTGGAAACACCATATATTTT	CASSLRSGAGTGTGNTIYF
TRBV6-5	TRBJ1-6	15	NA	NA	TGTGCCAGCAGTTACAATACACGAATCAATTCACCCCTCCACTTT	CASSYNTRINSPLHF
TRBV20-1	TRBJ2-1	14	NA	TRBD1	TGCAGTGCAGAATCCGGGACAGGGATGAATGAGCAGTTCTTC	CSAESGTGMNEQFF
TRBV20-1	TRBJ2-7	17	few	TRBD1	TGCAGTGCTAGGAGATCACCCCGGGACAGCAGAATGCTCGAGCAGTACTTC	CSARRSPRDSRMLEQYF
TRBV20-1	TRBJ2-7	15	once	NA	TGCAGTGCTAGAGCCCGGGCAGGGGAGTCCTACGAGCAGTACTTC	CSARARAGESYEQYF
TRBV2	TRBJ2-6	18	many	TRBD2	TGTGCCAGCAGCGCAAGGTCTAGCGGGAGCTCTGGGGCCAACGTCCTGACTTTC	CASSARSSGSSGANVLTF
TRBV30	TRBJ1-5	14	few	NA	TGTGCCTGGAGTGTTCGGAGGATCAAACAGCCCCAGCATTTT	CAWSVRRIKQPQHF
TRBV5-6	TRBJ1-4	15	NA	NA	TGTGCCAGCAGCTTGGAGGCGACAGTGAATGAAAAACTGTTTTTT	CASSLEATVNEKLFF
TRBV6-2/TRBV6-3	TRBJ2-1	12	many	NA	TGTGCCAGCACCGACGGATGGAGTGAGCAGTTCTTC	CASTDGWSEQFF
TRBV15	TRBJ2-7	19	many	TRBD1	TGTGCCACCAGCAGAGGCCTAAGGACAGGGGCCGTGGTGGGCTACGAGCAGTACTTC	CATSRGLRTGAVVGYEQYF
TRBV6-4	TRBJ1-5	15	NA	NA	TGTGCCAGCAGTGACTCGAGGGGTTCGGATCAGCCCCAGCATTTT	CASSDSRGSDQPQHF
TRBV5-1	TRBJ1-2	16	many	NA	TGCGCCAGCAGCTTCCACGTAACAGAAAATAACTATGGCTACACCTTC	CASSFHVTENNYGYTF
TRBV10-3	TRBJ2-7	12	many	NA	TGTGCCATCGCTTGGGACACCTACGAGCAGTACTTC	CAIAWDTYEQYF
TRBV6-2/TRBV6-3	TRBJ2-5	13	many	NA	TGTGCCAGCAGTTACTCGACTGTAGAGACCCAGTACTTC	CASSYSTVETQYF
TRBV7-8	TRBJ2-2	17	NA	TRBD2	TGTGCCAGCAGCTTAACTCGGGGGAGGGCCGGCACCGGGGAGCTGTTTTTT	CASSLTRGRAGTGELFF
TRBV29-1	TRBJ2-7	13	few	TRBD1	TGCAGCGTTGAGGGGACAGGGGTCTACGAGCAGTACTTC	CSVEGTGVYEQYF
TRBV3-1	TRBJ1-6	18	few	NA	TGTGCCAGCAGCCAAGGTGTGTTCGGGAGGTTCTATAATTCACCCCTCCACTTT	CASSQGVFGRFYNSPLHF
TRBV7-2	TRBJ2-4	15	many	NA	TGTGCCAGCAGCCTCATGACTAGGACCAGAAACATTCAGTACTTC	CASSLMTRTRNIQYF
TRBV6-1	TRBJ2-2	15	many	NA	TGTGCCAGCAGGAAAGACCGGAAGAGGACCGGGGAGCTGTTTTTT	CASRKDRKRTGELFF
TRBV2	TRBJ2-1	15	many	TRBD2	TGTGCCAGCAGGAGGGCTAGCGGGATCGACAATGAGCAGTTCTTC	CASRRASGIDNEQFF
TRBV3-1	TRBJ1-1	14	many	NA	TGTGCCAGCAGCCAAGCCAGGACAGCCGCCAAAGCTTTCTTT	CASSQARTAAKAFF
TRBV6-1	TRBJ1-2	13	NA	NA	TGTGCCAGCAGACCGACAGTTCTCTATGGCTACACCTTC	CASRPTVLYGYTF
TRBV7-2	TRBJ2-1	15	NA	NA	TGTGCCAGCAGCCAGGAGAGGTACTCCTACAATGAGCAGTTCTTC	CASSQERYSYNEQFF